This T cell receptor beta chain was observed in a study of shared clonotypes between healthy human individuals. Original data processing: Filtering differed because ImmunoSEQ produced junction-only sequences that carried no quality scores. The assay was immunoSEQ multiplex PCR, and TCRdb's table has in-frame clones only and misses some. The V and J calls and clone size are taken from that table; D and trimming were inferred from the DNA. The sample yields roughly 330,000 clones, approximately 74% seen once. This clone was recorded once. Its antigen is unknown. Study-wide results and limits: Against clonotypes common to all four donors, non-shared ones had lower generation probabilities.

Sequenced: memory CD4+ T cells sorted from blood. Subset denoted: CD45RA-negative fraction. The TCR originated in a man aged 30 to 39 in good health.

Written as DNA, the CDR3 is TGTGCCAGCAGTCTGATACCGGACTCAGAAAAACTGTTTTTT. Its translation is CASSLIPDSEKLFF. The chain employs TRBV2 and TRBJ1-4; D is uncertain. Between the trimmed V and J ends, which lost 5 bases and 8 bases, there was a span of 15 bases. CDR1 and CDR2 (germline): SNHLY, FYNNEI. The CDR3 is made up of 14 amino acids.